This T cell receptor (beta chain) derives from a study of cytotoxic CD8 clonotypes in ibrutinib-treated CLL. Study-level results: Treatment saw public clonotypes, which were uncommon, either contract or stay stable. Baseline clonality, higher than in age-matched healthy donors, tracked circulating CD8+ T-cell counts.

Details on this clone: No antigen is known for it.

Sequencing used immunoSEQ multiplex PCR; TCRdb keeps in-frame clones, though not all of them. The repertoire holds approximately 300,000 clones, with roughly 85% as singletons. The source is a human donor with chronic lymphocytic leukemia. Sequenced material: PBMCs, taken before ibrutinib treatment.

CDR3 coding DNA: TGTGCCAGCAGCTTAGGGACGGAGAGCACAGATACGCAGTATTTT. Translating gives CASSLGTESTDTQYF. The chain uses TRBV5-6 and TRBJ2-3, with D tentatively TRBD1 or TRBD2 (5 bases each). Germline V CDR1 and CDR2: SGHDT, YYEEEE. With 2 bases removed from V and 0 bases from J, the gap between germline ends came to 10 bases. The CDR3 runs 15 residues.